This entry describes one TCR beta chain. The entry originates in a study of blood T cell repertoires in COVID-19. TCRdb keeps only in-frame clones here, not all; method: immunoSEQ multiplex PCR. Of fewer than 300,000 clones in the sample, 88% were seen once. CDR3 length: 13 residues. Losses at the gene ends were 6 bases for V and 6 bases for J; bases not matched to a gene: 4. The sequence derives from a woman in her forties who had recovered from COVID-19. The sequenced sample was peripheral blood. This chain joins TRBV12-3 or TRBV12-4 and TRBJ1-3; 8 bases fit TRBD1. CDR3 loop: CASSQGAVNTIYF. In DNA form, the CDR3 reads TGTGCCAGCAGCCAGGGGGCTGTAAACACCATATATTTT.